The 20 T cell receptor beta chains in this list originate from one sample, sequenced in a study of OX40 agonist ivuxolimab in advanced cancers. Clones were read by immunoSEQ multiplex PCR, and TCRdb kept only the in-frame ones, dropping some. The table shows about 20,000 clones, with around 88% occurring only once. Sample: CD4+ or CD8+ T cells sorted from blood, taken in a trial of the OX40 agonist ivuxolimab. Source of these receptors: an adult with an advanced solid tumor such as melanoma, head and neck, liver or kidney cancer.

The chain has TRBV29-1 and TRBJ2-2, with 7 bases matching TRBD2. The CDR3 extends over 15 amino acids. Germline V gene data show CDR1 as SQVTM and CDR2 as ANQGSEA. Germline trimming cut 7 bases from V and 2 bases from J; bases unmatched to any gene: 10. Here the CDR3 reads CSAAGGTFNTGELFF. CDR3 nucleotide sequence: TGCAGCGCTGCCGGGGGGACTTTTAACACCGGGGAGCTGTTTTTT.

Only one count was recorded for this clone. This chain connects TRBV5-1 to TRBJ2-5; 8 bases align to TRBD2. The CDR3 totals 14 residues. Germline lookup yields CDR1 SGHRS and CDR2 YFSETQ. The V segment lost 4 bases and the J segment 3 bases; nucleotides outside the gene matches: 5. The CDR3 nucleotides read TGCGCCAGCAGCCAGCGGGAGAGGGAAGAGACCCAGTACTTC. Amino acid sequence: CASSQREREETQYF.

The rearrangement uses TRBV7-9 and TRBJ2-3; TRBD2 might be the D (6 bases). CDR1 is SEHNR, CDR2 FQNEAQ, per germline (reference sequence). This CDR3 comprises 14 residues. V was cut by 6 bases and J by 3 bases, with 13 bases left in between. CDR3 residues: CASRGDSRTDTQYF. As DNA, the CDR3 is TGTGCCAGCAGAGGGGACTCGCGGACAGATACGCAGTATTTT.

This chain joins TRBV15 and TRBJ1-2, with a possible D match to TRBD1 (5 bases). Trimming left V 1 base short and J 6 bases short, with 9 bases between. CDR1 and CDR2 from the germline V gene are LNHNV and YYDKDF (reference sequence). This CDR3 spans 13 amino acids. CDR3 in DNA: TGTGCCACCAGCAGAGCAGGGCGAGATGGCTACACCTTC. Protein sequence: CATSRAGRDGYTF.

The rearrangement uses TRBV2 and TRBJ1-4; D gene uncertain. Germline CDR1 reads SNHLY; CDR2 reads FYNNEI. The CDR3 is 12 residues long. The ends were cut back, 10 bases at V and 0 bases at J, with 6 bases in the middle. The CDR3 loop is CAKRATNEKLFF. The CDR3 coding sequence is TGTGCCAAGCGTGCAACTAATGAAAAACTGTTTTTT. Full variable domain (remainder filled in from reference TRBV2 and TRBJ1-4): EPEVTQTPSHQVTQMGQEVILRCVPISNHLYFYWYRQILGQKVEFLVSFYNNEISEKSEIFDDQFSVERPDGSNFTLKIRSTKLEDSAMYFCAKRATNEKLFFGSGTQLSVL.

The gene calls are TRBV25-1 and TRBJ1-4; TRBD1 is a possible D gene (6 bases). V lost 6 bases and J lost 5, with 16 bases in between. Germline V gene lookup returns CDR1 MGHDK and CDR2 SYGVNS. The CDR3 runs to 15 residues. Here the CDR3 DNA reads TGTGCCAGCAGGAAGGAGGGGGGTTTCAATGAAAAACTGTTTTTT. Its translation is CASRKEGGFNEKLFF.

The chain links TRBV25-1 to TRBJ2-3; 10 nucleotides line up with TRBD2. CDR3 length: 15 amino acids. Germline V gene lookup returns CDR1 MGHDK and CDR2 SYGVNS. Losses at the gene ends were 4 bases for V and 2 bases for J; bases not matched to a gene: 3. The CDR3 is CASSGTSGITDTQYF. The CDR3 DNA reads TGTGCCAGCAGTGGTACTAGCGGGATCACAGATACGCAGTATTTT. Variable domain in full (rest from reference TRBV25-1 and TRBJ2-3): EADIYQTPRYLVIGTGKKITLECSQTMGHDKMYWYQQDPGMELHLIHYSYGVNSTEKGDLSSESTVSRIRTEHFPLTLESARPSHTSQYLCASSGTSGITDTQYFGPGTRLTVL.

The chain employs TRBV10-3 and TRBJ2-1; TRBD1 aligns across 10 bases. The germline CDR1 and CDR2 sequences are ENHRY and SYGVKD. Trimming cost V 4 bases and J 5 bases; bases outside gene matches: 8. The CDR3 is 16 residues long. CDR3 bases: TGTGCCATCAGTGCCCCCGGGACAGGGGCCAACAATGAGCAGTTCTTC. Translated: CAISAPGTGANNEQFF.

This clone has just one count. Compared with germline, one end of the junction differs, possibly owing to a read error. V is TRBV28 and J is TRBJ2-3, with TRBD1 matching 11 bases. The CDR3 totals 14 residues. Looked up from germline, CDR1 is MDHEN and CDR2 is SYDVKM. CDR3 loop: CASNWDRGTDTQYF. The CDR3 nucleotides are TGTGCCAGCAATTGGGACAGGGGGACAGATACACAGTATTTT.

The chain combines TRBV7-8 with TRBJ1-3; TRBD1 is a possible D gene (5 bases). V lost 5 bases to trimming and J lost 5 bases, with 19 bases between them. Germline V CDR1 and CDR2: SGHVS, FQNEAQ. The CDR3 totals 16 residues. The CDR3 spells CASSLRGERPRNTIYF. The CDR3 DNA follows: TGTGCCAGCAGCCTACGGGGGGAAAGGCCCAGAAACACCATATATTTT.

The V gene is TRBV13, the J gene TRBJ2-3; a possible D gene is TRBD2 (5 bases). The V gene's germline CDR1 is PRHDT and CDR2 FYEKMQ (reference sequence). Deletions cut 5 bases from V and 1 base from J, with 13 bases between. This CDR3 spans 15 amino acids. CDR3 sequence: CASSPAGAGTDTQYF. CDR3 in DNA: TGTGCCAGCAGCCCGGCGGGCGCGGGCACAGATACGCAGTATTTT.

The chain joins TRBV5-5 to TRBJ1-5; 9 bases map to TRBD1. Per the germline V gene, CDR1 is SGHKS and CDR2 is YYEKEE (reference sequence). The CDR3 has 15 residues. V shed 4 bases, J shed 3 bases, and the junction held 5 bases outside the gene matches. The CDR3 bases are TGTGCCAGCAGCCAGGGACAGGGACACAATCAGCCCCAGCATTTT. This gives the protein CASSQGQGHNQPQHF.

Here the CDR3 DNA reads TGTGCCAGCAGCTTGGGAGGGCCCTACACTGAAGCTTTCTTT. Its translation is CASSLGGPYTEAFF. This chain joins TRBV5-6 and TRBJ1-1, with D hard to call. Trimming removed 0 bases at V and 3 bases at J, with 9 bases between. From germline, CDR1 is SGHDT and CDR2 YYEEEE. This CDR3 has 14 amino acids.

V and J are TRBV4-1 and TRBJ2-7; D is undetermined. The CDR3 has 13 residues. CDR1 and CDR2 (germline): MGHRA, YSYEKL. Trimming took 2 bases from V and 6 from J, leaving 11 bases between them. The CDR3 reads CASSQRSGGEQYF. CDR3 DNA sequence: TGCGCCAGCAGCCAAAGATCGGGTGGCGAGCAGTACTTC.

The V call is TRBV5-6, the J call TRBJ2-4; D is unclear. The CDR3 runs 13 residues. Germline CDR1 reads SGHDT; CDR2 reads YYEEEE. Trimming removed 1 base from V and 5 bases from J, with 7 bases in between. The CDR3 here is CASSLPRQNIQYF. The CDR3 coding sequence is TGTGCCAGCAGCTTGCCCCGACAAAACATTCAGTACTTC.

This chain joins TRBV7-9 and TRBJ2-2; TRBD2 aligns across 15 bases. Trimming cost V 5 bases and J 5 bases; bases outside gene matches: 6. Germline values: CDR1 SEHNR, CDR2 FQNEAQ (reference sequence). The CDR3 spans 17 residues. The CDR3: CASSTGLAGGWTGELFF. The DNA for the CDR3 is TGTGCCAGCAGCACCGGACTAGCGGGAGGGTGGACCGGGGAGCTGTTTTTT.

The table lists this clone with a few counts. This chain uses TRBV11-2 with TRBJ2-7, with 10 bases lining up with TRBD2. Germline trimming cut 8 bases from V and 3 bases from J; bases unmatched to any gene: 13. The CDR3 sequence is 16 residues long. Germline loops: CDR1 SGHAT, CDR2 FQNNGV. CDR3: CASAAEASGSGYEQYF. The DNA for the CDR3 is TGTGCCAGCGCCGCAGAGGCTAGCGGGAGTGGCTACGAGCAGTACTTC. Together with reference TRBV11-2 and TRBJ2-7, the CDR3 gives the full variable domain: EAGVAQSPRYKIIEKRQSVAFWCNPISGHATLYWYQQILGQGPKLLIQFQNNGVVDDSQLPKDRFSAERLKGVDSTLKIQPAKLEDSAVYLCASAAEASGSGYEQYFGPGTRLTVT.

The V and J genes are TRBV2 and TRBJ1-5; D remains ambiguous. Germline lookup yields CDR1 SNHLY and CDR2 FYNNEI. The CDR3 totals 15 residues. With 5 bases removed from V and 0 bases from J, the gap between germline ends came to 11 bases. The CDR3 is CASSRSGDSNQPQHF. The CDR3 DNA reads TGTGCCAGCAGTCGGTCAGGAGATAGCAATCAGCCCCAGCATTTT.

This rearrangement joins TRBV7-8 to TRBJ2-7; D remains unclear. The CDR3 totals 16 residues. Trimming removed 4 bases at V and 4 bases at J, with 20 bases between. Germline CDR1 and CDR2: SGHVS and FQNEAQ. CDR3 nucleotides: TGTGCCAGCAGCTCCCCCTCTGCACACCCTATGTACGAGCAGTACTTC. Translated: CASSSPSAHPMYEQYF.

CDR3 sequence (DNA): TGCGCCAGCAGCCAAGATAGGGTGGGGGGATCGAGGGGTGAGCAGTTCTTC. Protein product: CASSQDRVGGSRGEQFF. V usage is TRBV4-3 and J usage is TRBJ2-1; D is perhaps TRBD2 (6 bases). Germline CDR1 reads LGHNA; CDR2 reads YSLEER. The CDR3 is 17 residues long. The germline V and J ends were trimmed by 0 bases and 9 bases, with 21 bases remaining between them.